This T cell receptor beta chain was sequenced in a study of T cell changes during pregnancy in multiple sclerosis. Clones were read by immunoSEQ multiplex PCR, and TCRdb kept only the in-frame ones, dropping some. Of about 45,000 clones listed, approximately 91% are singletons. The sequenced sample was PBMCs (not recorded whether the cells were cultured). The receptor comes from a female donor with multiple sclerosis, enrolled in a pregnancy study.

DNA of the CDR3: TGTGCCAGCTCACGCCTTCTGTCGGGACAGGGGAGCGGCTACACCTTC. Its translation: CASSRLLSGQGSGYTF. This chain joins TRBV18 and TRBJ1-2; 10 bases are a match to TRBD1. The germline V gene encodes CDR1 KGHSH and CDR2 LQKENI. J gave up 8 bases and V 4 bases, and 13 bases lay outside the gene matches. The CDR3 is 16 amino acids.